This TCR beta chain was observed in a study of OX40 agonist ivuxolimab in advanced cancers. This CDR3 is built from 17 residues. With 3 bases removed from V and 2 bases from J, the gap between germline ends came to 20 bases. Germline V gene lookup returns CDR1 SGHNT and CDR2 YYREEE (reference sequence). Assay: immunoSEQ multiplex PCR; the TCRdb copy retains only in-frame clones and omits some. The sample lists some 80,000 clones; 94% were seen once. The sample here was CD4+ or CD8+ T cells sorted from blood, taken in a trial of the OX40 agonist ivuxolimab. The origin of this receptor is an adult with an advanced solid tumor such as melanoma, head and neck, liver or kidney cancer. The V gene is TRBV5-4, the J gene TRBJ1-2; maybe TRBD1 (5 bases). The CDR3 here is CASSWRGTTSFNYGYTF. The CDR3 DNA reads as TGTGCCAGCAGCTGGCGCGGGACTACCTCCTTCAACTATGGCTACACCTTC.